The sequence of this T cell receptor (beta chain) was determined in a study of human T cells and chemical hapten exposure. Study summary: Across the whole study, which lasted about 5.5 months, patients were given diphenylcyclopropenone on the scalp once a week. Among samples, TCR yields varied mainly because of small differences in pooled library volume. General study findings and limits: Following DPC sensitization, TCRs present above 1 in 1000 frequency showed no change. There were significantly more large CDR3 similarity clusters among expanded TCRs than among controls.

This clonotype was found many times. Its antigen remains unknown. The CDR3 is 14 amino acids. J was trimmed by 4 bases and V by 3 bases; bases with no gene match: 4. Time point denoted: pre-sensitization, week 0. Treatment denoted: therapeutic diphenylcyclopropenone sensitization with weekly scalp DPC. MiXCR, run by TCRdb on the RACE reads, gives a single entry per CDR3 protein. The sample holds tens of thousands of distinct CDR3 sequences, 6.7% seen once. The gene calls are TRBV12-3 or TRBV12-4 and TRBJ2-3, with 7 bases fitting TRBD2. This sequence was found in a woman aged 25 to 39 with alopecia areata. Some clones in this sample may be carry-over from other donors' samples. This material consisted of whole blood, taken in connection with sensitization to the hapten diphenylcyclopropenone (DPC). For the CDR3, the DNA is TGTGCCAGCAGTTTGGGGGGGGGGGCAGATACGCAGTATTTT. Its translation is CASSLGGGADTQYF.